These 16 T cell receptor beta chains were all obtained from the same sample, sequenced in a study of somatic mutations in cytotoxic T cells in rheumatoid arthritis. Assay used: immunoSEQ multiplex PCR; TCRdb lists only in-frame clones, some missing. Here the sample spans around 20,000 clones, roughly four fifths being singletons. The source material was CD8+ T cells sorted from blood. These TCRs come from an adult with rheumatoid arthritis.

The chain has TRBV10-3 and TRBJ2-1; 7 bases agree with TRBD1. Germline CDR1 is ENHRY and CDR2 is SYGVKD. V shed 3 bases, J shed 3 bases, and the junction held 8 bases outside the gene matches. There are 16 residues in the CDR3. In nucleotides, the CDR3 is TGTGCCATCAGTGACCCCGGACAGGATTTCTACAATGAGCAGTTCTTC. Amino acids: CAISDPGQDFYNEQFF.

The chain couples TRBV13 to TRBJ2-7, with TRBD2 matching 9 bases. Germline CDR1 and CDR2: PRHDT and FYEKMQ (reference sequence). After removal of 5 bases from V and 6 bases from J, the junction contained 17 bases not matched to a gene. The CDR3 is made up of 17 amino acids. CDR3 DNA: TGTGCCAGCAGCGGAATTAGGGCCGGGACTAGCCCTTTCGAGCAGTACTTC. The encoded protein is CASSGIRAGTSPFEQYF.

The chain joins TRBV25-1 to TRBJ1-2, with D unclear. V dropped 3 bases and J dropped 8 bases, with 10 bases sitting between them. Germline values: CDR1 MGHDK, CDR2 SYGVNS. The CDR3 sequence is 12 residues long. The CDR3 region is CASSESGRGYTF. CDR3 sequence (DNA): TGTGCCAGCAGTGAGTCAGGTAGAGGCTACACCTTC.

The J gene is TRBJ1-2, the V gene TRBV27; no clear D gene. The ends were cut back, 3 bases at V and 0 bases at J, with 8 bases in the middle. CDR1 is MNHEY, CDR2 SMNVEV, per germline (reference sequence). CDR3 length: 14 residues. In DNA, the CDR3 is TGTGCCAGCAGTTTGGGCGGCCCTAACTATGGCTACACCTTC. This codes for CASSLGGPNYGYTF.

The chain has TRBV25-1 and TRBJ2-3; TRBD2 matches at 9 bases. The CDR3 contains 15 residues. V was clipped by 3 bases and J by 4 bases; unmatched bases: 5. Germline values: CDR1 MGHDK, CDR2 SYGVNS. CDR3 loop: CASSDPGLASDTQYF. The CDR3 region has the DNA TGTGCCAGCAGTGACCCAGGACTAGCGTCAGATACGCAGTATTTT.

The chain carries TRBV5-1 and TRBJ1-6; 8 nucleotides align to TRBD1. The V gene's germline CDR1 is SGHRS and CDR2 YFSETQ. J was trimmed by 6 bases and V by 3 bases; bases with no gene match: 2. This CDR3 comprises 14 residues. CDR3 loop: CASSSTGANSPLHF. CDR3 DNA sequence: TGCGCCAGCAGCTCGACAGGGGCTAATTCACCCCTCCACTTT.

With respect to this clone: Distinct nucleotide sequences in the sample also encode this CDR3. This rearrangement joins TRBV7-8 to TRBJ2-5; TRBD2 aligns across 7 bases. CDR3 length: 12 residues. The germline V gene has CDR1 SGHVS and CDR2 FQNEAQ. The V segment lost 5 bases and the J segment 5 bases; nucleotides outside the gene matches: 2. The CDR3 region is CASSPREETQYF. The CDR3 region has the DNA TGTGCCAGCAGCCCGCGGGAGGAGACCCAGTACTTC.

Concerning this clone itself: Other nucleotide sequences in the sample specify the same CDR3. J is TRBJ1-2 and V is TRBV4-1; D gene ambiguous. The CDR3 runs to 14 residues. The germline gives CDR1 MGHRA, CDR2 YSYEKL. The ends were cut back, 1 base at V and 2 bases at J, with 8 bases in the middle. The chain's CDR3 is CASSQVAGNYGYTF. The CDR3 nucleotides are TGCGCCAGCAGCCAAGTGGCTGGGAACTATGGCTACACCTTC.

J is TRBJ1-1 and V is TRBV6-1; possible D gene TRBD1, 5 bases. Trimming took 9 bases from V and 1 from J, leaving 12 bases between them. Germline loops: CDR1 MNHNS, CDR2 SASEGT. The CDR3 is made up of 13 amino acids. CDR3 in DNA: TGTGCCAGACGGGGACGGGCGAACACTGAAGCTTTCTTT. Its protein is CARRGRANTEAFF.

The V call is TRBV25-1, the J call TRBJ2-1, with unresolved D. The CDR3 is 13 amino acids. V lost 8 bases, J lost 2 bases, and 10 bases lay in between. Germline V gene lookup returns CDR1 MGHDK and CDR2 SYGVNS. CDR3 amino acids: CASRQSPYNEQFF. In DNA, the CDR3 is TGTGCCAGCCGTCAAAGCCCCTACAATGAGCAGTTCTTC.

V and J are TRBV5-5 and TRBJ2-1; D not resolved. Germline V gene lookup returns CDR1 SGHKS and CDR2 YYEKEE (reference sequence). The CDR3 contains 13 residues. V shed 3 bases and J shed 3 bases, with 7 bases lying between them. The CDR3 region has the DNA TGTGCCAGCAGCTCGGACGTCTACAATGAGCAGTTCTTC. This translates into CASSSDVYNEQFF.

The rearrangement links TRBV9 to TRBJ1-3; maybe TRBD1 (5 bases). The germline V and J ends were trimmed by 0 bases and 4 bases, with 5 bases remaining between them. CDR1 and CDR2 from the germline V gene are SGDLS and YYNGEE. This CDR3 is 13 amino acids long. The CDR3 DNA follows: TGTGCCAGCAGCGTAGGACAGGGAAACACCATATATTTT. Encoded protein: CASSVGQGNTIYF.

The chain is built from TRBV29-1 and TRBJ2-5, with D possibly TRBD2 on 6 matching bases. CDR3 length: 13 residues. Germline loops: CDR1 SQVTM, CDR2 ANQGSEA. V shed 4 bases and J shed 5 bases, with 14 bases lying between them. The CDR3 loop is CSVVLAGKETQYF. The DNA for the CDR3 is TGCAGCGTTGTTTTGGCGGGGAAGGAGACCCAGTACTTC. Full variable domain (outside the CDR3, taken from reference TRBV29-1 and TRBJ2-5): SAVISQKPSRDICQRGTSLTIQCQVDSQVTMMFWYRQQPGQSLTLIATANQGSEATYESGFVIDKFPISRPNLTFSTLTVSNMSPEDSSIYLCSVVLAGKETQYFGPGTRLLVL.

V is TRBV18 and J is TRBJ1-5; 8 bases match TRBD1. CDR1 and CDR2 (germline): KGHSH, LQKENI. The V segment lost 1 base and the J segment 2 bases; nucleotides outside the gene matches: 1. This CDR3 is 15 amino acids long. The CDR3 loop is CASSPHRGGNQPQHF. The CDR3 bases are TGTGCCAGCTCACCACACAGGGGGGGCAATCAGCCCCAGCATTTT.

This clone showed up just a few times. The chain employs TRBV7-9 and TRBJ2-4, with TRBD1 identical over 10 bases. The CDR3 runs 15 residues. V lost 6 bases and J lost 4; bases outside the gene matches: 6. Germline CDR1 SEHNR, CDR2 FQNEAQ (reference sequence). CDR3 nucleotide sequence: TGTGCCAGCAGTTTACCGGGACAGGGGAAAAACATTCAGTACTTC. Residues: CASSLPGQGKNIQYF.

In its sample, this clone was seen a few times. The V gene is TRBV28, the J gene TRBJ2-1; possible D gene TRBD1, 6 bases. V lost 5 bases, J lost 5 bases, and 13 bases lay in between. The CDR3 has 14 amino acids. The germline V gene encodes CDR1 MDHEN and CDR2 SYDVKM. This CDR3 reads CASSRGQRNNEQFF. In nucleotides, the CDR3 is TGTGCCAGCAGTAGGGGACAACGAAACAATGAGCAGTTCTTC.